This entry lists 9 T cell receptor beta chains sequenced from one sample in a study of T cell responses to AZD1222 COVID-19 vaccine. TCRdb keeps only in-frame clones here, not all; method: immunoSEQ multiplex PCR. The sample contains just under 85,000 clones, about 84% of which appear only once. Source: peripheral blood, taken on day 0 of AZD1222 vaccination. Receptor source: an adult in good health.

The chain joins TRBV14 to TRBJ2-1, with 11 bases lining up with TRBD2. Trimming cost V 8 bases and J 3 bases; bases outside gene matches: 6. Germline assignment: CDR1 SGHDN and CDR2 FVKESK. The CDR3 totals 15 residues. CDR3 in amino acids: CASCPSGGIYNEQFF. In DNA form, the CDR3 reads TGTGCCAGCTGTCCTAGCGGGGGGATCTACAATGAGCAGTTCTTC.

This clone is deemed medium-sized. The chain recombines TRBV19 with TRBJ1-4; D is unresolved. The V gene lost 5 bases and the J gene lost 8 bases, with 9 bases spanning the gap. Germline values: CDR1 LNHDA, CDR2 SQIVND (reference sequence). The CDR3 loop spans 12 amino acids. The chain's CDR3 is CASSSAPEKLFF. DNA for the CDR3: TGTGCCAGTAGTTCGGCCCCCGAAAAACTGTTTTTT.

The V gene is TRBV2, the J gene TRBJ1-1, with D unclear. The germline gives CDR1 SNHLY, CDR2 FYNNEI. V was trimmed by 3 bases and J by 1 base, leaving 15 bases between them. This CDR3 has 16 residues. The CDR3 DNA is TGTGCCAGCAGTGAGTGGAGGACGATACAGAACACTGAAGCTTTCTTT. Its translation: CASSEWRTIQNTEAFF.

This clone was recorded a few times. The V gene is TRBV6-5, the J gene TRBJ1-4; the match to TRBD1 covers 11 bases. The CDR3 contains 15 residues. Per germline, CDR1 MNHEY and CDR2 SVGAGI. The J segment lost 7 bases and the V segment lost 6 bases, leaving 7 bases of the junction unmatched. The CDR3 DNA is TGTGCCAGCAGGGACAGGGGGCGCAGGAGTGAAAAACTGTTTTTT. Encoded protein: CASRDRGRRSEKLFF.

This clone appeared a single time. This chain connects TRBV5-1 to TRBJ1-1; D remains unclear. The CDR3 loop spans 13 amino acids. The germline gives CDR1 SGHRS, CDR2 YFSETQ. The V gene lost 4 bases and the J gene lost 1 base, with 8 bases spanning the gap. The CDR3 DNA sequence: TGCGCCAGCAGCGGGGAGACGAACACTGAAGCTTTCTTT. Its translation is CASSGETNTEAFF.

DNA for the CDR3: TGTGCCAGCAGCTCCGGGAGCCTCCTCTACGAGCAGTACTTC. It encodes CASSSGSLLYEQYF. The chain employs TRBV5-4 and TRBJ2-7; maybe TRBD2 (6 bases). V was pared by 3 bases and J by 3 bases, with 13 bases between. CDR1 and CDR2 from the germline V gene are SGHNT and YYREEE (reference sequence). The CDR3 contains 14 residues. The variable domain in full, completed from reference TRBV5-4 and TRBJ2-7, reads ETGVTQSPTHLIKTRGQQVTLRCSSQSGHNTVSWYQQALGQGPQFIFQYYREEENGRGNFPPRFSGLQFPNYSSELNVNALELDDSALYLCASSSGSLLYEQYFGPGTRLTVT.

This clone was found a few times. This chain uses TRBV6-5 with TRBJ2-4; no firm D call. Germline V lookup: CDR1 MNHEY, CDR2 SVGAGI. This CDR3 region has 14 residues. V was shortened by 6 bases and J by 8 bases, with 17 bases between the two germline ends. The CDR3 coding sequence is TGTGCCAGCAGCCCGTTTGTTTCTGGGGACATTCAGTACTTC. This encodes CASSPFVSGDIQYF.

This sequence joins TRBV6-1 and TRBJ1-3, with unresolved D. Deletions cut 2 bases from V and 3 bases from J, with 2 bases between. Germline CDR1 reads MNHNS; CDR2 reads SASEGT. The CDR3 length is 12 residues. The CDR3 sequence: CASSELGNTIYF. CDR3 nucleotide sequence: TGTGCCAGCAGTGAACTTGGAAACACCATATATTTT.

This clone appeared a few times. This chain joins TRBV21-1 and TRBJ1-2. TRBV21-1 is a pseudogene. This CDR3 is 18 amino acids long. The CDR3 region has the DNA TGTGCCAGCAGCAAAGGCATGCCCCAAGCTACGCTTAACTATGGCTACACCTTC. Residues: CASSKGMPQATLNYGYTF.